These 10 T cell receptor beta chains were sequenced from one sample in a study of blood T cell repertoires in COVID-19. The assay was immunoSEQ multiplex PCR, and TCRdb's table has in-frame clones only and misses some. The sample has tens of thousands of clones; more than 85% are singletons. The specimen was peripheral blood. The receptor source for this set is a human donor in a cohort sampled during active COVID-19.

This chain connects TRBV5-5 to TRBJ2-5; 11 bases align to TRBD2. Germline V gene lookup returns CDR1 SGHKS and CDR2 YYEKEE (reference sequence). Unmatched junction bases numbered 11, after V lost 4 bases and J lost 0 bases. This CDR3 has 18 residues. CDR3 protein: CASSPNLAGGLYQETQYF. The CDR3 nucleotides are TGTGCCAGCAGCCCGAATTTAGCGGGGGGGCTGTACCAAGAGACCCAGTACTTC.

The rearrangement uses TRBV4-1 and TRBJ2-7; tentative D call: TRBD1 (5 bases). Germline V gives CDR1 MGHRA, CDR2 YSYEKL. The CDR3 is 13 amino acids. Trimming removed 4 bases at V and 3 bases at J, with 10 bases between. CDR3 in DNA: TGCGCCAGCAGCCCGACAGAGTACTACGAGCAGTACTTC. Amino acid sequence: CASSPTEYYEQYF.

In DNA, the CDR3 is TGTGCCAGCAGTCCCCGACAGAACTATGGCTACACCTTC. It specifies CASSPRQNYGYTF. This sequence joins TRBV27 and TRBJ1-2, with D possibly being TRBD1 (5 bases). V lost 5 bases and J lost 2, with 9 bases in between. Per the germline V gene, CDR1 is MNHEY and CDR2 is SMNVEV (reference sequence). The length of the CDR3 is 13 residues.

The V and J genes are TRBV6-2 or TRBV6-3 and TRBJ2-3; D not certain. The CDR3 loop spans 15 amino acids. Germline loops: CDR1 MNHEY, CDR2 SVGEGT. The V end lost 2 bases, the J end lost 6 bases, and 15 bases lay between the germline ends. The CDR3 region is CASSYPWRASDTQYF. In nucleotides, the CDR3 is TGTGCCAGCAGTTACCCGTGGAGAGCATCGGATACGCAGTATTTT.

J is TRBJ2-2 and V is TRBV25-1; D not resolved. Germline CDR1 and CDR2: MGHDK and SYGVNS. CDR3 length equals 14 residues. V was trimmed by 5 bases and J by 0 bases, leaving 7 bases between them. Written as DNA, the CDR3 is TGTGCCAGCAGTACCTTAGCGAACACCGGGGAGCTGTTTTTT. Translation: CASSTLANTGELFF. Variable domain in full (rest from reference TRBV25-1 and TRBJ2-2): EADIYQTPRYLVIGTGKKITLECSQTMGHDKMYWYQQDPGMELHLIHYSYGVNSTEKGDLSSESTVSRIRTEHFPLTLESARPSHTSQYLCASSTLANTGELFFGEGSRLTVL.

The CDR3 reads CASRGEAEAFF. The CDR3 nucleotides are TGTGCCAGCAGGGGAGAAGCTGAAGCTTTCTTT. The chain links TRBV2 to TRBJ1-1, with D uncertain. The CDR3 runs to 11 residues. Per the germline V gene, CDR1 is SNHLY and CDR2 is FYNNEI. V was trimmed by 6 bases and J by 6 bases, leaving 8 bases between them.

The chain carries TRBV30 and TRBJ1-4; D unresolved. Germline V lookup: CDR1 GTSNPN, CDR2 SVGIG (reference sequence). V was trimmed by 2 bases and J by 8 bases, leaving 9 bases between them. The CDR3 spans 12 residues. The CDR3: CAWSTLDEKLFF. The CDR3 region has the DNA TGTGCCTGGAGTACCCTAGACGAAAAACTGTTTTTT.

This chain links TRBV15 with TRBJ2-1; 13 bases line up with TRBD2. The CDR3 runs to 17 residues. The trim removed 0 bases at V and 6 bases at J, leaving 5 bases unmatched. Germline V lookup: CDR1 LNHNV, CDR2 YYDKDF (reference sequence). Here the CDR3 DNA reads TGTGCCACCAGCAGAGATAGGACTAGCGGGGGAATCAATGAGCAGTTCTTC. This translates into CATSRDRTSGGINEQFF.

The V gene is TRBV19, the J gene TRBJ2-7, with TRBD1 as a possible D gene (5 bases). The germline V gene encodes CDR1 LNHDA and CDR2 SQIVND (reference sequence). The germline V and J ends were trimmed by 2 bases and 2 bases, with 10 bases remaining between them. There are 14 residues in the CDR3. The CDR3 DNA sequence: TGTGCCAGTAGTATATCTGGGGCGGCCTACGAGCAGTACTTC. This encodes CASSISGAAYEQYF. Looking up the rest from reference TRBV19 and TRBJ2-7 gives the full variable domain: DGGITQSPKYLFRKEGQNVTLSCEQNLNHDAMYWYRQDPGQGLRLIYYSQIVNDFQKGDIAEGYSVSREKKESFPLTVTSAQKNPTAFYLCASSISGAAYEQYFGPGTRLTVT.

The V and J genes are TRBV7-2 and TRBJ2-2, with unresolved D. Per germline, CDR1 SGHTA and CDR2 FQGNSA. V shed 4 bases and J shed 3 bases, with 3 bases lying between them. The CDR3 length is 12 residues. CDR3 in DNA: TGTGCCAGCAGCTACTACACCGGGGAGCTGTTTTTT. Amino acids: CASSYYTGELFF.